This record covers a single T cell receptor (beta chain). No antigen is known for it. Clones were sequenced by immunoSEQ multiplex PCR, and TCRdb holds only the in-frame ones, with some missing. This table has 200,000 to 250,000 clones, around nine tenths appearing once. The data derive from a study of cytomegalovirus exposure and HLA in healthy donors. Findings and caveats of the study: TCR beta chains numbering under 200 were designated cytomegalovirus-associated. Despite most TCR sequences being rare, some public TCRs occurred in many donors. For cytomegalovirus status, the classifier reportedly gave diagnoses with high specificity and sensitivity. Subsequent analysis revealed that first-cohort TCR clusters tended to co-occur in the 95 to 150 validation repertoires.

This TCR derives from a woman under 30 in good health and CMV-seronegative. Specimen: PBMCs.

The CDR3 DNA reads TGTGCCTGGACCGACTCTATGCGAAGCTCTGGAAACACCATATATTTT. Protein product: CAWTDSMRSSGNTIYF. The chain couples TRBV30 to TRBJ1-3; D gene ambiguous. The CDR3 extends over 16 amino acids. Germline V gene data show CDR1 as GTSNPN and CDR2 as SVGIG (reference sequence). Trimming took 4 bases from V and 0 from J, leaving 16 bases between them.